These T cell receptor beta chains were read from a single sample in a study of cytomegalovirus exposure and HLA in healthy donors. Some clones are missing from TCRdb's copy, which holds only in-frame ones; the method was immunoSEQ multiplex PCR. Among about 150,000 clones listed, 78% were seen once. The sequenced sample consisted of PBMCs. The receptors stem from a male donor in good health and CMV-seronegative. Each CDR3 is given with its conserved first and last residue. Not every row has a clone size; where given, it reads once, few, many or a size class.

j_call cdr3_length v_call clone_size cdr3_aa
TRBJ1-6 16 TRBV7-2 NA CASSGSGQLYNSPLHF
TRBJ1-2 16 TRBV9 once CASSEGDRGINYGYTF
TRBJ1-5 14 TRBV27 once CASSFAGGNQPQHF
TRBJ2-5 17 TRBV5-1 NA CASSPGQGATLQETQYF
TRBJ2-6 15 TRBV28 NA CASSLYLTGANVLTF
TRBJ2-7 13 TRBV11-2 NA CASSSGAGYEQYF
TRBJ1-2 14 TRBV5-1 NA CASGQGGANYGYTF
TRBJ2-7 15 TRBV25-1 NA CASSEKGLTSYEQYF
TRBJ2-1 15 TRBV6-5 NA CASRDGGIGYNEQFF
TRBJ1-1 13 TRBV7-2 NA CASSSRAPTEAFF
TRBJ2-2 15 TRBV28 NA CATLLDRVNTGELFF
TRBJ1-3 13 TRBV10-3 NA CAIRDSGGNTIYF
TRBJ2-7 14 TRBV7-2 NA CASSRTSGNYEQYF
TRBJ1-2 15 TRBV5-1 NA CASSLGIGEWSGYTF
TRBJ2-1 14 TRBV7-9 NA CASSLGRPDGEQFF
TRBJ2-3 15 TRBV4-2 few CASSQGGGEADTQYF
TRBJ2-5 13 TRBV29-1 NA CSAAGANGETQYF
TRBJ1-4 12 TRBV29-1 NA CSVGQGGEKLFF
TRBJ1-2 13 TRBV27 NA CASSFGRGYGYTF
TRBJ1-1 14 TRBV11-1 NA CASSLDFTDTEAFF
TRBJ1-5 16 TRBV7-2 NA CASSFPGTGREQPQHF
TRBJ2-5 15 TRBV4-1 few CASSQGDRGWETQYF
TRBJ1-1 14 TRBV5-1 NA CASSGAGLNTEAFF
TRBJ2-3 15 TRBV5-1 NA CASSLGGRTTDTQYF
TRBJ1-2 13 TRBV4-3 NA CASSQNRVGGYTF
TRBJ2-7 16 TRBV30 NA CAWSPPDSGRTYEQYF
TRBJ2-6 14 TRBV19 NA CASRPTGAVNVLTF
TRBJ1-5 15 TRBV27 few CASSPRTDPNQPQHF
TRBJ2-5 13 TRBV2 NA CASSGRTPLGQYF
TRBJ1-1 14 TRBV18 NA CASSPPQGAAKAFF
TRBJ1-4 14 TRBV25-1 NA CASSYGSFNEKLFF
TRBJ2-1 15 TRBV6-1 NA CASSEGGSFYNEQFF
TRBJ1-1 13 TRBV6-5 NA CASSQTGNTEAFF
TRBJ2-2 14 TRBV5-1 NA CASSYYQGNGELFF
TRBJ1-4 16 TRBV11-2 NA CASSLENPRNNEKLFF
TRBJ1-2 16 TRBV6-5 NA CASSYPQGGGNYGYTF
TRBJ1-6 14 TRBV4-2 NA CASSRTGLNSPLHF
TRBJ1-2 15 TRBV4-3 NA CASSQNGRGNYGYTF
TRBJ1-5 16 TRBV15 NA CATSRGQAYSNQPQHF
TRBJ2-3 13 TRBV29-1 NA CSVELAFTDTQYF
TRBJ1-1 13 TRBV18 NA CASSPPVNTEAFF
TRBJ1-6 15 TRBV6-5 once CASPTTGATNSPLHF
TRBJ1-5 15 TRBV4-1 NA CASSQYRDSNQPQHF
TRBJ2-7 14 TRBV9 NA CASSKTGETPKQYF
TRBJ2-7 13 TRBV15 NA CATSSDRGYEQYF
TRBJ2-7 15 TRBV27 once CASSRDSLSPYEQYF
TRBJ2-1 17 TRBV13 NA CASSKDREGRVINEQFF
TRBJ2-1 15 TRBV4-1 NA CASSQGQGAYNEQFF